This TCR beta chain was obtained from a study of glioma-infiltrating T cells after dendritic cell vaccination. The assay was immunoSEQ multiplex PCR, and TCRdb's table has in-frame clones only and misses some. The table records 40,000 to 60,000 clones, over 75% of them present only once. No glioblastoma patient carried an isocitrate dehydrogenase mutation. PBMC sampling occurred before vaccination, two weeks after the third dose, and at progression. Sequenced material: blood, taken before dendritic cell vaccination. The clonotype was recovered from a human donor with glioblastoma.

The CDR3 DNA is TGCGCCAGCAGTCAGACAGGGTTTATGACTGAAGCTTTCTTT. Translated: CASSQTGFMTEAFF. V gene TRBV10-2 combines with J gene TRBJ1-1, with 7 bases aligning to TRBD1. This CDR3 contains 14 residues. Germline CDR1 is WSHSY and CDR2 is SAAADI. Trimming at V came to 5 bases and at J to 5 bases, leaving 8 bases not matched to a gene.